This T cell receptor beta chain is drawn from a study of regulatory T cells in long-lasting Graves disease. As for time point: persistent/refractory GD, antithyroid drugs over 5 years with positive TRAb. The TCR library was made from RNA that had been extracted from PBMCs in TRIzol. Diagnosing Graves' disease relied on the American Thyroid Association guidelines. With regard to this clonotype: Its matching antigen is unknown.

Study-wide findings and caveats: Analysis covered peripheral blood alone, not thyroid tissue. Persistent Graves' patients possessed reduced TCR diversity relative to recently diagnosed ones. There were preferences for TRBV28, TRBJ1-2 and TRBJ2-5 in persistent disease.

In building TCR beta libraries, iRepertoire HTBI primers were used together with Arm-PCR of CDR3 regions. MiXCR, run by TCRdb on the multiplex PCR reads, gives a single entry per CDR3 protein. The sample lists approximately 290,000 distinct CDR3 sequences, roughly 21% occurring once. V was shortened by 4 bases and J by 7 bases, with 13 bases between the two germline ends. CDR1 is SGHTA, CDR2 FQGNSA, per germline. The CDR3 is 14 amino acids. The V and J genes are TRBV7-2 and TRBJ2-2, with D perhaps matching TRBD1 (5 bases). The TCR was taken from a female donor with Graves disease. The specimen was peripheral blood mononuclear cells (PBMCs), collected when the disease was refractory, from a patient treated with antithyroid drugs. CDR3 sequence reads: CASSSRARDGELFF. CDR3 DNA sequence: TGTGCCAGCAGCTCCCGGGCCAGGGACGGGGAGCTGTTTTTT.